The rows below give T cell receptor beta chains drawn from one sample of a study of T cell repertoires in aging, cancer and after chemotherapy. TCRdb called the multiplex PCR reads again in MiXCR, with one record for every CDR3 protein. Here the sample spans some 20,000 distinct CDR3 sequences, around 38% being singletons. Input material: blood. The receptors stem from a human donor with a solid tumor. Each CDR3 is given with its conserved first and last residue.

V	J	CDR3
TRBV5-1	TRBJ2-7	CASSYGLKSTYEQYF
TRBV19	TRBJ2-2	CASSRRGITGELFF
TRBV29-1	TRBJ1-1	CSVSPSNTEAFF
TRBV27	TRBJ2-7	CASSLVAGVFSYEQYF
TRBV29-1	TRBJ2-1	CSVGGKGIYNEQFF
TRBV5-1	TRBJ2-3	CASSRYSGTSTDTQYF
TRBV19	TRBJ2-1	CASRMSGLINEQFF
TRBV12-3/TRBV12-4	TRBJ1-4	CASRVRDTTNEKLFF
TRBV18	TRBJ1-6	CASSRYGTEDSPLHF
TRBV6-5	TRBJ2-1	CASTTRGAQYNEQFF
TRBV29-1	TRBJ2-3	CSAEGAGGRGDTQYF
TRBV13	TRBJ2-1	CASSSRLADEQFF